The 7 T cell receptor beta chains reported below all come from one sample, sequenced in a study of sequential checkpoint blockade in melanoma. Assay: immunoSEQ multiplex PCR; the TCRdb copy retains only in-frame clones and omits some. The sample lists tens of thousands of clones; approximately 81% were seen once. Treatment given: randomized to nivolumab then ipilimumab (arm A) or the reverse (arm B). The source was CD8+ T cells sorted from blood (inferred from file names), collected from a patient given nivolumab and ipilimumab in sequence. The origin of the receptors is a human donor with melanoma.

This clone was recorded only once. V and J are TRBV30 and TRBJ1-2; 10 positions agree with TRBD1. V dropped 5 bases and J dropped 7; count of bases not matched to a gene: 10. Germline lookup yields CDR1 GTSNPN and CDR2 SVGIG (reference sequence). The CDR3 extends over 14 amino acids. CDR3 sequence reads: CAWWDRGGLGGYTF. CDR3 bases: TGTGCCTGGTGGGACAGGGGAGGATTAGGTGGCTACACCTTC.

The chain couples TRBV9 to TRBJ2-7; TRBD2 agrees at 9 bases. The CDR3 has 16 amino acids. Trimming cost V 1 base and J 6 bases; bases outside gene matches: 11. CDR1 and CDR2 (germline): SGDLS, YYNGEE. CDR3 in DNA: TGTGCCAGCAGCGTAACACCGGGACTAGCCCTCCGCGAGCAGTACTTC. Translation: CASSVTPGLALREQYF.

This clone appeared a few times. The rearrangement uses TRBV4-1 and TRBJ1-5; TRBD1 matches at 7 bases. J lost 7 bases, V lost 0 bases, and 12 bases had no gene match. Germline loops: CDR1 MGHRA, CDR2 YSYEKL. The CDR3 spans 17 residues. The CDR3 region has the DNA TGCGCCAGCAGCCAAGATACTCAGACGACAGGGTGGCAGCCCCAGCATTTT. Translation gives CASSQDTQTTGWQPQHF.

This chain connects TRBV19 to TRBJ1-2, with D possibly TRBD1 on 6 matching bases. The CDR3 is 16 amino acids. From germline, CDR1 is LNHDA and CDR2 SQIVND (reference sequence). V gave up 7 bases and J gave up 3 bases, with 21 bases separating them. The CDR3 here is CASNSLTGFEDYGYTF. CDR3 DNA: TGTGCCAGTAACTCCCTTACAGGGTTCGAGGACTATGGCTACACCTTC.

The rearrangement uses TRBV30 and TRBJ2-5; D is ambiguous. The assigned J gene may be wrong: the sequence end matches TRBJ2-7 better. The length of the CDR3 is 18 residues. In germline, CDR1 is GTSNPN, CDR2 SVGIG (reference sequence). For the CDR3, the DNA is TGTGCCTGGAGTGTAGATGAATTGGCATGGGCAATAAGCAACGAGCAGTACTTC. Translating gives CAWSVDELAWAISNEQYF.

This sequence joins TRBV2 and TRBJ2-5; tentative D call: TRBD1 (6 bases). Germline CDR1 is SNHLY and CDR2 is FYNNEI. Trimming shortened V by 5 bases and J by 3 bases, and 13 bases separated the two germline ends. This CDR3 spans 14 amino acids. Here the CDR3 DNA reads TGTGCCAGCAGTCGGACAGCTCAAAAAGAGACCCAGTACTTC. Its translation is CASSRTAQKETQYF. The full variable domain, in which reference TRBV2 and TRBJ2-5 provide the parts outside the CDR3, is EPEVTQTPSHQVTQMGQEVILRCVPISNHLYFYWYRQILGQKVEFLVSFYNNEISEKSEIFDDQFSVERPDGSNFTLKIRSTKLEDSAMYFCASSRTAQKETQYFGPGTRLLVL.

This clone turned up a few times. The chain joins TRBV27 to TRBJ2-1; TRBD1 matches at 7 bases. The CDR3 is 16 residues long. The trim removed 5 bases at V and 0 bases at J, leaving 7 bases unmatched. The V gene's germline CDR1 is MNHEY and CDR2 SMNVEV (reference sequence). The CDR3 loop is CASSPQGVSSYNEQFF. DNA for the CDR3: TGTGCCAGCAGTCCCCAGGGGGTGAGCTCCTACAATGAGCAGTTCTTC.